This T cell receptor (beta chain) was found in a study of cytomegalovirus exposure and HLA in healthy donors. Germline-derived CDR1 and CDR2 are SGHDN and FVKESK. Trimming left V 0 bases short and J 4 bases short, with 15 bases between. This CDR3 has 17 residues. Researchers ran the PCR with 60 Vbeta and 13 Jbeta primers. Clones were read by immunoSEQ multiplex PCR, and TCRdb kept only the in-frame ones, dropping some. Found here are 93,000 or so clones, approximately 72% of them singletons; the top ten hold more than 3%. Sequencing was carried out using PBMCs. The chain combines TRBV14 with TRBJ2-2; D might be TRBD1 (5 bases). This receptor was obtained from a woman between 45 and 60 years old in good health and CMV-seronegative. CDR3 region: CASSQDVGQGGTGELFF. DNA for the CDR3: TGTGCCAGCAGCCAAGATGTTGGGCAGGGCGGCACCGGGGAGCTGTTTTTT.